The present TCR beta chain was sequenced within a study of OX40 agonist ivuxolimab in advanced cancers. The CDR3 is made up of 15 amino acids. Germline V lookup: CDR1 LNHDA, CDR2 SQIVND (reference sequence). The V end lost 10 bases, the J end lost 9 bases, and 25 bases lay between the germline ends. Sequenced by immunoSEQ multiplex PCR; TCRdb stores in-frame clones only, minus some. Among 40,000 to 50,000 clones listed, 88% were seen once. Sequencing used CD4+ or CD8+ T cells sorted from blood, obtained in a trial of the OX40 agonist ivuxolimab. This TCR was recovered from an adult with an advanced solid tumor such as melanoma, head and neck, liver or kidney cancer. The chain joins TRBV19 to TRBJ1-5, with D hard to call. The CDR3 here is CATAPGLGFSLPQHF. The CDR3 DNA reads TGTGCCACTGCCCCAGGTCTGGGCTTTAGTTTGCCCCAGCATTTT.